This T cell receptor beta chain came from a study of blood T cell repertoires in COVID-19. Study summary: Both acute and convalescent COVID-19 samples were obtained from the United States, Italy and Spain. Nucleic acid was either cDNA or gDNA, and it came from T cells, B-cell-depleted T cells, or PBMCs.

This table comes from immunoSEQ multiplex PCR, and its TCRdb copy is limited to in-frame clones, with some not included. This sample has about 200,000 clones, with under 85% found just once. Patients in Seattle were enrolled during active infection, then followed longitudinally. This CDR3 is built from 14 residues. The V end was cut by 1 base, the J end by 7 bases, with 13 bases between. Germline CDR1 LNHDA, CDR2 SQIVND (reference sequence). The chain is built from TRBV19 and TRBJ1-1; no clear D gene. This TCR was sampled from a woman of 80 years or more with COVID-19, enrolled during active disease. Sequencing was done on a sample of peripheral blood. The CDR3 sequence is CASSIVAGIGEAFF. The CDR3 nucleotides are TGTGCCAGTAGTATAGTGGCAGGTATAGGTGAAGCTTTCTTT. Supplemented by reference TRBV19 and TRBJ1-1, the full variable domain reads DGGITQSPKYLFRKEGQNVTLSCEQNLNHDAMYWYRQDPGQGLRLIYYSQIVNDFQKGDIAEGYSVSREKKESFPLTVTSAQKNPTAFYLCASSIVAGIGEAFFGQGTRLTVV.